Given below is one T cell receptor (beta chain) in context. The data stem from a study of blood T cell repertoires in COVID-19. Here immunoSEQ multiplex PCR was the method, and the copy in TCRdb shows in-frame clones only, minus some. The table has 250,000 to 350,000 clones, about 90% seen once. CDR1 MDHEN and CDR2 SYDVKM come from the germline V gene. The CDR3 extends over 15 amino acids. Germline trimming cut 6 bases from V and 0 bases from J; bases unmatched to any gene: 4. Material: peripheral blood. The chain links TRBV28 to TRBJ1-5; 8 bases are shared with TRBD1. The TCR was taken from a woman aged 50 to 65 who had recovered from COVID-19. CDR3 protein: CASRVDRASNQPQHF. CDR3 nucleotide sequence: TGTGCCAGCAGGGTGGACAGGGCTAGCAATCAGCCCCAGCATTTT.